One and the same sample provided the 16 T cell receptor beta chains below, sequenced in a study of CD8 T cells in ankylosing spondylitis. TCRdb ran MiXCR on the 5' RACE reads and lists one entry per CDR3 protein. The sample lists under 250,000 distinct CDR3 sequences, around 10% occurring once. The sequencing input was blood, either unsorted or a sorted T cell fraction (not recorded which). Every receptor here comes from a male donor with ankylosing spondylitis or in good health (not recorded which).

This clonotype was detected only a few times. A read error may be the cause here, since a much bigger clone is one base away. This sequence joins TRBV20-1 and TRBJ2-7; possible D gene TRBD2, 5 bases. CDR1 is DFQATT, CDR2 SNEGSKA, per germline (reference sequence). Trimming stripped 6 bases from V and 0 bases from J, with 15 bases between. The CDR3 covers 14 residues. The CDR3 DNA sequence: TGCAGTGCCAGACTAAAAGGGCCCTCCTACGAGCAGTACTTC. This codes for CSARLKGPSYEQYF.

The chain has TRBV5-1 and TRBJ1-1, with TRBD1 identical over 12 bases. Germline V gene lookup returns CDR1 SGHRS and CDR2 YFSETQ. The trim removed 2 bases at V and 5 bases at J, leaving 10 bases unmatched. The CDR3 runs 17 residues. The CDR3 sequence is CASSFFPGQGATTEAFF. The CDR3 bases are TGCGCCAGCAGCTTCTTCCCGGGACAGGGGGCGACTACTGAAGCTTTCTTT. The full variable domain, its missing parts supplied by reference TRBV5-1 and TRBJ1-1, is KAGVTQTPRYLIKTRGQQVTLSCSPISGHRSVSWYQQTPGQGLQFLFEYFSETQRNKGNFPGRFSGRQFSNSRSEMNVSTLELGDSALYLCASSFFPGQGATTEAFFGQGTRLTVV.

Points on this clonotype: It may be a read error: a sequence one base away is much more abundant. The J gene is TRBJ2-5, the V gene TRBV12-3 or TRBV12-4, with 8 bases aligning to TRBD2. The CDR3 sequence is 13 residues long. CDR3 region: CVSRLSGVETQYF. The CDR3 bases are TGTGTCAGCCGACTTAGCGGGGTAGAGACCCAGTACTTC.

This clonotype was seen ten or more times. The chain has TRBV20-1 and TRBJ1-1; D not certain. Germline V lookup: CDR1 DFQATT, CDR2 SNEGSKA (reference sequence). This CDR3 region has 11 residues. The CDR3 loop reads CRVPLNTEAFF. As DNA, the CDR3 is TGCAGGGTGCCGTTGAACACTGAAGCTTTCTTT.

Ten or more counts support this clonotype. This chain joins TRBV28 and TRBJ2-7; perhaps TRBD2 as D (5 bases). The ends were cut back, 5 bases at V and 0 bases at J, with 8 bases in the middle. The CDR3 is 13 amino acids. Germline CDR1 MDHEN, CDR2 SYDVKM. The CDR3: CASSIGSSYEQYF. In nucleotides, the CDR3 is TGTGCCAGCAGTATTGGGAGCTCCTACGAGCAGTACTTC.

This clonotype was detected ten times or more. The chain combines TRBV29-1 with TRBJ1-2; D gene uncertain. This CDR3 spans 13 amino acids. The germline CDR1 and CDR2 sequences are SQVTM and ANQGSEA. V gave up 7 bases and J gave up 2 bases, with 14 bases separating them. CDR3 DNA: TGCAGCGCCGTCCGGGGAGCGAACTATGGCTACACCTTC. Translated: CSAVRGANYGYTF.

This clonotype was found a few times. CDR3 loop: CASSLGPVIDTQYF. In nucleotides, the CDR3 is TGTGCCAGCAGCCTTGGACCAGTCATAGATACGCAGTATTTT. The rearrangement joins TRBV7-2 to TRBJ2-3; D is undetermined. The V end was cut by 5 bases, the J end by 5 bases, with 14 bases between. Germline CDR1 and CDR2: SGHTA and FQGNSA. The CDR3 loop spans 14 amino acids.

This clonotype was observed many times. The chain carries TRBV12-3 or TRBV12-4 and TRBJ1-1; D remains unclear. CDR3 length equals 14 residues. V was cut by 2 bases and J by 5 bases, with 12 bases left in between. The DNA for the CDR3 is TGTGCCAGCAGTTTATGGGTTGTGGGAACTGAAGCTTTCTTT. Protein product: CASSLWVVGTEAFF.

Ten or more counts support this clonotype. CDR3 sequence (DNA): TGCGCCAGCAGCTCAAGACGGGCCAGCTCCTACAATGAGCAGTTCTTC. Protein: CASSSRRASSYNEQFF. The J gene is TRBJ2-1, the V gene TRBV5-1; the D is unclear. Trimming cost V 3 bases and J 0 bases, with 13 bases left between them. The CDR3 contains 16 residues. Germline CDR1 and CDR2: SGHRS and YFSETQ.

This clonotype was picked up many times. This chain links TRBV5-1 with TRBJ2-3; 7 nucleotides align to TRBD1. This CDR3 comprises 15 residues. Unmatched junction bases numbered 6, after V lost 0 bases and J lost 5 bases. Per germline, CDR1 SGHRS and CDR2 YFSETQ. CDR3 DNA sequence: TGCGCCAGCAGCTTGGAAGGACAGGTCAAAGATACGCAGTATTTT. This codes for CASSLEGQVKDTQYF.

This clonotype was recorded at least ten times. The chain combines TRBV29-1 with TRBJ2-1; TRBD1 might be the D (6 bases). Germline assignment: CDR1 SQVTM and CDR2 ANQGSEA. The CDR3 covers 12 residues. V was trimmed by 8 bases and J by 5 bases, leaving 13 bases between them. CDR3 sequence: CSKRTDDNEQFF. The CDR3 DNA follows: TGCAGCAAACGGACAGACGACAATGAGCAGTTCTTC.

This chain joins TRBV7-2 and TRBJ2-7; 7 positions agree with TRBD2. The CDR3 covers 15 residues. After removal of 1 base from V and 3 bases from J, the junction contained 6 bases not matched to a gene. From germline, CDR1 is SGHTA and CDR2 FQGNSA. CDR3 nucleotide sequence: TGTGCCAGCAGCTTAGGAGCAGGGAGGGACTACGAGCAGTACTTC. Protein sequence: CASSLGAGRDYEQYF.

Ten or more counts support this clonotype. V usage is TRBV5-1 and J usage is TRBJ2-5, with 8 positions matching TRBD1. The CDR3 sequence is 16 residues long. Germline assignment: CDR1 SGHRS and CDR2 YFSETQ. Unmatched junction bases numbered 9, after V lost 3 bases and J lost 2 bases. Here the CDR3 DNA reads TGCGCCAGCAGCTCCTCCCGACAGGGGAGGCAAGAGACCCAGTACTTC. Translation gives CASSSSRQGRQETQYF.

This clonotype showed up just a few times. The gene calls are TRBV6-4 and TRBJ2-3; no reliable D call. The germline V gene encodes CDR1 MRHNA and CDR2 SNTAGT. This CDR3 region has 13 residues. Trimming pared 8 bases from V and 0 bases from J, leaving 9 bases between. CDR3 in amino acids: CASQAESTDTQYF. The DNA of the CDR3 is TGTGCCAGCCAGGCAGAAAGCACAGATACGCAGTATTTT.

Here the CDR3 DNA reads TGTGCCAGCAGTGAATCGGGGCAGAGCTATGGCTACACCTTC. This gives the protein CASSESGQSYGYTF. The rearrangement links TRBV2 to TRBJ1-2; D is perhaps TRBD1 (5 bases). This CDR3 has 14 residues. The germline V gene encodes CDR1 SNHLY and CDR2 FYNNEI. V shed 2 bases and J shed 4 bases, with 11 bases lying between them.

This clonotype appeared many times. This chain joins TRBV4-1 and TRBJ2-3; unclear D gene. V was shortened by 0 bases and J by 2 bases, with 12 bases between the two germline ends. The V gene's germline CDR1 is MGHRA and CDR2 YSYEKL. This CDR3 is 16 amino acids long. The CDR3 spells CASSQDRSPSTDTQYF. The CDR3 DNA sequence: TGCGCCAGCAGCCAAGATAGGTCCCCATCCACAGATACGCAGTATTTT.